Listed below are T cell receptor beta chains from one sample, sequenced in a study of patients and donors after allogeneic stem cell transplantation. TCRdb re-analysed the RT-PCR reads in MiXCR, keeping a single row per CDR3 protein. This table has about 210,000 distinct CDR3 sequences, 35% to 45% appearing once. The sample comprised blood, either unsorted or a sorted T cell fraction (not recorded which). The receptors shown here come from a human donor who was either an allogeneic HSCT recipient or a stem cell or donor lymphocyte infusion donor (not recorded which). It is not recorded whose cells these are; they may come from a transplant donor. Both conserved end residues are part of each CDR3. The D gene is left open where the match is weak. The size of a clone is reported for some rows only, either as once, few or many, or as a class for expanded clones.

V gene: TRBV28
clone size: few
D gene: -
J gene: TRBJ2-7
CDR3 DNA: TGTGCCAGCAGACGACAAGGACAACGAAGGGAGCAGTACTTC
CDR3 protein: CASRRQGQRREQYF

V gene: TRBV5-1
clone size: few
D gene: TRBD1
J gene: TRBJ1-1
CDR3 DNA: TGCGCCAGCAGCTTGACGACAGGGAGGACTGAAGCTTTCTTT
CDR3 protein: CASSLTTGRTEAFF

V gene: TRBV20-1
clone size: -
D gene: TRBD1
J gene: TRBJ1-6
CDR3 DNA: TGCAGTGCTAGAACTACAGGGGGCCTGTCACCCCTCCACTTT
CDR3 protein: CSARTTGGLSPLHF

V gene: TRBV12-3/TRBV12-4
clone size: -
D gene: TRBD1
J gene: TRBJ1-1
CDR3 DNA: TGTGCCAGCAACTTCGGGACAGGGTATTCGGGCACTGAAGCTTTCTTT
CDR3 protein: CASNFGTGYSGTEAFF

V gene: TRBV12-3/TRBV12-4
clone size: -
D gene: -
J gene: TRBJ1-1
CDR3 DNA: TGTGCCAGCAGTCTCCTAGTTGGGGTTAAGAACACTGAAGCTTTCTTT
CDR3 protein: CASSLLVGVKNTEAFF

V gene: TRBV5-1
clone size: -
D gene: -
J gene: TRBJ1-4
CDR3 DNA: TGCGCCAGCAATCCGGCGGGGACTAATGAAAAACTGTTTTTT
CDR3 protein: CASNPAGTNEKLFF

V gene: TRBV3-1
clone size: -
D gene: -
J gene: TRBJ2-7
CDR3 DNA: TGTGCCATCAGCCCAGCTCTCACCTACGAGCAGTACTTC
CDR3 protein: CAISPALTYEQYF

V gene: TRBV7-9
clone size: few
D gene: TRBD1
J gene: TRBJ1-2
CDR3 DNA: TGTGCCAGCAGACCGGGACAGTTCGACTATGGCTACACCTTC
CDR3 protein: CASRPGQFDYGYTF

V gene: TRBV10-2
clone size: -
D gene: -
J gene: TRBJ1-2
CDR3 DNA: TGCGCCAGCAGCCCGACAGAGAATGGCTACACCTTC
CDR3 protein: CASSPTENGYTF

V gene: TRBV6-5
clone size: -
D gene: -
J gene: TRBJ2-7
CDR3 DNA: TGTGCCAGCAGTTACTCGATTAACAGCCACTCCTACGAGCAGTACTTC
CDR3 protein: CASSYSINSHSYEQYF

V gene: TRBV4-3
clone size: -
D gene: -
J gene: TRBJ1-1
CDR3 DNA: TGCGCCAGCAGCCAGACCCCAGGGAGACTCCCGAGTGAAGCTTTCTTT
CDR3 protein: CASSQTPGRLPSEAFF

V gene: TRBV6-6
clone size: -
D gene: -
J gene: TRBJ2-7
CDR3 DNA: TGTGCCAGCAGCTCCTCGACGGGAAGGGACGAGCAGTACTTC
CDR3 protein: CASSSSTGRDEQYF

V gene: TRBV4-1
clone size: few
D gene: -
J gene: TRBJ1-1
CDR3 DNA: TGCGCCAGCAGCCAAGATAGGGATCGACTCTTTGGGACTTTCTTT
CDR3 protein: CASSQDRDRLFGTFF

V gene: TRBV29-1
clone size: -
D gene: -
J gene: TRBJ1-4
CDR3 DNA: TGCAGCGTTGAAGATGGACATGAGGAAAAACTGTTTTTT
CDR3 protein: CSVEDGHEEKLFF

V gene: TRBV12-3/TRBV12-4
clone size: few
D gene: -
J gene: TRBJ2-3
CDR3 DNA: TGTGCCAGCAGTTTGAGTGGCGGAAAAAAGGCAGATACGCAGTATTTT
CDR3 protein: CASSLSGGKKADTQYF

V gene: TRBV5-1
clone size: -
D gene: -
J gene: TRBJ2-5
CDR3 DNA: TGCGCCAGCAGCCTAACCCCAGGCCAAGAGACCCAGTACTTC
CDR3 protein: CASSLTPGQETQYF

V gene: TRBV4-1
clone size: -
D gene: TRBD2
J gene: TRBJ2-7
CDR3 DNA: TGCGCCAGCAGCCCGCCCAGACTAGCGAGCGAGCAGTACTTC
CDR3 protein: CASSPPRLASEQYF

V gene: TRBV5-1
clone size: -
D gene: -
J gene: TRBJ2-6
CDR3 DNA: TGCGCCAGCAGCTTGGGTAGCGGCGGGGCCAACGTCCTGACTTTC
CDR3 protein: CASSLGSGGANVLTF

V gene: TRBV20-1
clone size: -
D gene: -
J gene: TRBJ2-7
CDR3 DNA: TGCAGTGCCAAATACCCAGGGACCAGCGAGCAGTACTTC
CDR3 protein: CSAKYPGTSEQYF

V gene: TRBV20-1
clone size: -
D gene: -
J gene: TRBJ1-2
CDR3 DNA: TGCAGTGGTAGAGTCGGGGGCCGGTATGGCTACACCTTC
CDR3 protein: CSGRVGGRYGYTF

V gene: TRBV9
clone size: -
D gene: TRBD1
J gene: TRBJ1-2
CDR3 DNA: TGTGCCAGCAGCGCCCGGGACAGTTACTATGGCTACACCTTC
CDR3 protein: CASSARDSYYGYTF

V gene: TRBV13
clone size: few
D gene: -
J gene: TRBJ1-1
CDR3 DNA: TGTGCCAGCAGCGCCCCTGCCACCCTGGCAGACACTGAAGCTTTCTTT
CDR3 protein: CASSAPATLADTEAFF

V gene: TRBV2
clone size: many
D gene: -
J gene: TRBJ1-5
CDR3 DNA: TGTGCCAGCAGTGTGTTCAGGGTTGGACAGCCCCAGCATTTT
CDR3 protein: CASSVFRVGQPQHF

V gene: TRBV4-1
clone size: -
D gene: TRBD2
J gene: TRBJ2-3
CDR3 DNA: TGCGCCAGCAGCCAAGAGGGACTAGCGGGGGGGTACGATAGCACAGATACGCAGTATTTT
CDR3 protein: CASSQEGLAGGYDSTDTQYF

V gene: TRBV7-2
clone size: few
D gene: -
J gene: TRBJ1-5
CDR3 DNA: TGTGCCAGCAGCCTCGACAGTCCTGGGCCCGCTCAGCCCCAGCATTTT
CDR3 protein: CASSLDSPGPAQPQHF

V gene: TRBV20-1
clone size: -
D gene: -
J gene: TRBJ2-5
CDR3 DNA: TGCAGTGCTCCTACGACAATCCTGCCGGAGACCCAGTACTTC
CDR3 protein: CSAPTTILPETQYF

V gene: TRBV10-3
clone size: -
D gene: -
J gene: TRBJ2-3
CDR3 DNA: TGTGCCATCAGTGATAGGGGGATGGATACGCAGTATTTT
CDR3 protein: CAISDRGMDTQYF

V gene: TRBV6-2/TRBV6-3
clone size: -
D gene: -
J gene: TRBJ2-7
CDR3 DNA: TGTGCCAGCAGTTCCCCCCCCTACGAGCAGTACTTC
CDR3 protein: CASSSPPYEQYF

V gene: TRBV18
clone size: few
D gene: -
J gene: TRBJ1-2
CDR3 DNA: TGTGCCAGCTCACCAATCCGAGGAGGGGACTATGGCTACACCTTC
CDR3 protein: CASSPIRGGDYGYTF

V gene: TRBV10-2
clone size: -
D gene: -
J gene: TRBJ1-6
CDR3 DNA: TGCGCCAGCAGTGAGTCTTGGGGCTTAGATAATTCACCCCTCCACTTT
CDR3 protein: CASSESWGLDNSPLHF

V gene: TRBV6-6
clone size: -
D gene: TRBD1
J gene: TRBJ1-1
CDR3 DNA: TGTGCCAGCAGTCCTTGGACAGGCGCTGAAGCTTTCTTT
CDR3 protein: CASSPWTGAEAFF

V gene: TRBV12-3/TRBV12-4
clone size: once
D gene: -
J gene: TRBJ2-5
CDR3 DNA: TGTGCCAGCAGTAAGCTAGCTAAAGAGACCCAGTACTTC
CDR3 protein: CASSKLAKETQYF

V gene: TRBV6-2/TRBV6-3
clone size: -
D gene: -
J gene: TRBJ1-1
CDR3 DNA: TGTGCCAGCAGTTACTCGGGACGGCAGAACACTGAAGCTTTCTTT
CDR3 protein: CASSYSGRQNTEAFF

V gene: TRBV10-3
clone size: -
D gene: -
J gene: TRBJ1-2
CDR3 DNA: TGTGCCATCAGTGACGCCAGCGAATATGGCTACACCTTC
CDR3 protein: CAISDASEYGYTF

V gene: TRBV2
clone size: few
D gene: -
J gene: TRBJ2-5
CDR3 DNA: TGTGCCAGCAGTGAAGCCGGGCGACCCAGCCAAGAGACCCAGTACTTC
CDR3 protein: CASSEAGRPSQETQYF

V gene: TRBV7-8
clone size: -
D gene: TRBD2
J gene: TRBJ2-4
CDR3 DNA: TGTGCCAGCAGCCTCGTCCCGGGGGGGGACATTCAGTACTTC
CDR3 protein: CASSLVPGGDIQYF

V gene: TRBV5-1
clone size: few
D gene: TRBD1
J gene: TRBJ1-1
CDR3 DNA: TGCGCCAGCAGCTTGGGGGACAGGTTCAACACTGAAGCTTTCTTT
CDR3 protein: CASSLGDRFNTEAFF

V gene: TRBV7-2
clone size: -
D gene: -
J gene: TRBJ1-5
CDR3 DNA: TGTGCCAGCAGCTATGGCCTGTATAGCAATCAGCCCCAGCATTTT
CDR3 protein: CASSYGLYSNQPQHF

V gene: TRBV2
clone size: few
D gene: -
J gene: TRBJ2-2
CDR3 DNA: -
CDR3 protein: CASSTSDPWGANTGELFF

V gene: TRBV3-1
clone size: -
D gene: -
J gene: TRBJ1-2
CDR3 DNA: TGTGCCAGCAGCCAAGAATGGGGTTACTATGGCTACACCTTC
CDR3 protein: CASSQEWGYYGYTF